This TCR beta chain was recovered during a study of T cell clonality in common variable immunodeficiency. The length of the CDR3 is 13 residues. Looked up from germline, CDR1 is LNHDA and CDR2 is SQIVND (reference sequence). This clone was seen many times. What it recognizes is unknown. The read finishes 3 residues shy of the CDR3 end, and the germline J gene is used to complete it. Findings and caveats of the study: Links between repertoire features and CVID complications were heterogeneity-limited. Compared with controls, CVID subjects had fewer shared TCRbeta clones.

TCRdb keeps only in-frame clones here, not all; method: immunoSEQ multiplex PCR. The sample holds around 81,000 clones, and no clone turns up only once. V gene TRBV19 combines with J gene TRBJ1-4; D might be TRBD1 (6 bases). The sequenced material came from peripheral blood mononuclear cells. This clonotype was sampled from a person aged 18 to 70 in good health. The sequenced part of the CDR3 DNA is TGTGCCAGTAGTATAGGGGGACAAAGCAAA. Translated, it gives CASSIGGQSK. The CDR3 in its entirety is CASSIGGQSKLFF.